The sequence of this TCR beta chain was determined in a study of shared clonotypes between healthy human individuals (dated by TCRdb to 2018 to 2021). With respect to the entire study: A few men and two women, aged 18 to 49 years, made up the cohort. For each donor, CD4 naive and CD4 memory were each given three plates, CD8 naive was given two plates, and CD8 memory was given one plate. To estimate repertoire size and how much clonotype sharing occurs between individuals, the study deeply sequenced the blood TCR repertoires of a handful of healthy adults. To increase sequencing depth and limit assay-specific biases, different laboratories used diverse techniques to prepare libraries and sequence TCR repertoires. Between about 0.85 and 10 billion PBMCs per donor were obtained by leukapheresis. Beyond this particular receptor, the publication reports: Larger estimated clonotype richness was generally found for naive subsets than for memory subsets. Incomplete sequencing was indicated by rarefaction of sorted-subset datasets, despite the large sequencing depth. Across four donors, 4.5% to 6.5% of naive CD4, around 3.5% of naive CD8, 2.3% of memory CD4, and under 0.45% of memory CD8 clonotypes were shared. The genetic and exposure-history diversity represented was limited by the small number of donors. Compared with non-shared clonotypes, clonotypes shared by all four sorted-subset donors had higher generation probabilities. Sampling was limited to blood, and TCR repertoires in tissue likely differ from TCR repertoires in blood. Pairwise subsampling indicated that sequencing depth was expected to affect the degree of clonotype sharing among donors.

TCR CDR3 regions were amplified from genomic DNA by multiplex PCR using the deep immunoSEQ assay. Extracted genomic DNA from each cell subset was distributed evenly across all wells of several immunoSEQ 96-well plates, and each plate was treated as a replicate. Each replicate PCR for sorted subsets received around 200 ng genomic DNA, equal to roughly 29,000 T cell genomes. Purified libraries were quantified with a Qubit 3.0 fluorometer, sized on a Bioanalyzer 2100, and re-quantified with the KAPA Library Quantification kit. Every immunoSEQ 96-well plate was sequenced on a dedicated single-read 150-cycle Illumina NextSeq 550 flow cell. In the original analysis: The immunoSEQ output contained only junctional sequences without quality scores, so filtering could not match that applied to full-length reads. To assign V/J genes and CDR3, sequences were annotated against IMGT germline references using PyIR, a Python wrapper for IgBLAST v1.9. Reads were filtered out if the reads had weak V/J assignments (E-value above 1e-6), no CDR3, stop codons, out-of-frame junctions, or ambiguous translated residues. V3J clonotypes were defined as sequences sharing an identical inferred V gene, J gene, and CDR3 amino acid sequence. Percentage overlap between repertoires was computed as shared unique clonotypes divided by the size of the smaller repertoire. Repertoire richness was assessed with RTK rarefaction, the Chao1 estimator, and Recon v2.1 estimates of unobserved clonotypes. For all TCRbeta clonotypes obtained by the gDNA method from a few donors, generation probabilities were computed with OLGA. Imported from immuneACCESS, the table was reduced by TCRdb to in-frame sequences with V and J called. These copies leave out some clones; in studies compared against another copy, an unresolved V gene accounts for under half, and the cause of the remainder is not known. V and J calls plus clone size are reproduced from that table; the DNA served to infer D and trimming. Within this sample are some 2.1 million clones, with roughly 96% of them counted one time only. The top ten clonotypes cover 0.13% of the sample.

For CDR1 and CDR2, the germline V gene lists MDHEN and SYDVKM. Spanning cysteine to phenylalanine, the CDR3 consists of 16 amino acids. Left in the record is the CDR3 DNA by itself, 48 bases read in frame from the first base. The V and J ends are trimmed by 3 bases and 0 bases, leaving 12 bases between them. The donors were healthy, HIV-negative adults with no recently reported acute infections or vaccinations. Every donor was a Caucasian adult living in Nashville, Tennessee, USA. CD4+ T cells were enriched by magnetic negative selection, after which naive cells were positively selected on CD45RA and the negative fraction was taken as the memory subset. Blood was collected by leukapheresis, and PBMCs were isolated by Ficoll-Histopaque density gradient centrifugation and then cryopreserved in liquid nitrogen vapor phase. Analytical flow cytometry was used to check the purity and quantity of each magnetically sorted T cell population. Genomic DNA was isolated from every sorted fraction and measured by UV absorbance on a Nanodrop 2000c.

To note about this clone: What antigen it recognizes has not been identified. This may stem from a read error, because a much larger clone lies one nucleotide away.

The sequenced sample was naive CD4+ T cells sorted from blood. The cell subset or site label, read with the paper, signifies: CD45RA+ positively selected. This TCR was recovered from a man younger than 30 in good health. Here the chain combines TRBV28 and TRBJ1-5, with no D gene named confidently. The CDR3 reads CASSLISGVSNQPQHF. Read as DNA, the sequence is TGTGCCAGCAGTTTGATCAGCGGGGTTAGCAATCAGCCCCAGCATTTT.